The 27 T cell receptor beta chains given below trace back to one sample, sequenced in a study of T cell changes during pregnancy in multiple sclerosis. Measured with immunoSEQ multiplex PCR; TCRdb has only the in-frame clones, and not every one. The sample records more than 25,000 clones, around 90% being singletons. Material: peripheral blood, obtained in the first trimester of pregnancy. All receptors derive from a female donor in good health, enrolled as a control in a pregnancy study.

The V and J genes are TRBV7-6 and TRBJ2-3; TRBD2 is a possible D gene (5 bases). With 5 bases removed from V and 2 bases from J, the gap between germline ends came to 17 bases. The CDR3 is 16 residues long. CDR1 and CDR2 (germline): SGHVS, FNYEAQ. The DNA of the CDR3 is TGTGCCAGCAGCCCTACGCCCCCGGGGATCACAGATACGCAGTATTTT. This codes for CASSPTPPGITDTQYF.

The chain is built from TRBV5-4 and TRBJ2-1; 11 bases line up with TRBD2. Germline V gene lookup returns CDR1 SGHNT and CDR2 YYREEE (reference sequence). The CDR3 is 18 residues long. V lost 2 bases, J lost 3 bases, and 10 bases stayed unmatched. CDR3 DNA: TGTGCCAGCAGCTTTGAAATCTGGGGGACTAGCGGCTACAATGAGCAGTTCTTC. Translated, it gives CASSFEIWGTSGYNEQFF. The full variable domain, its missing parts supplied by reference TRBV5-4 and TRBJ2-1, is ETGVTQSPTHLIKTRGQQVTLRCSSQSGHNTVSWYQQALGQGPQFIFQYYREEENGRGNFPPRFSGLQFPNYSSELNVNALELDDSALYLCASSFEIWGTSGYNEQFFGPGTRLTVL.

The gene calls are TRBV5-1 and TRBJ2-7; TRBD2 agrees at 14 bases. This CDR3 has 17 residues. After removal of 3 bases from V and 4 bases from J, the junction contained 9 bases not matched to a gene. Germline lookup yields CDR1 SGHRS and CDR2 YFSETQ. CDR3 nucleotide sequence: TGCGCCAGCAGCTACCCGACTAGCGGGAGGGCCGAGTACGAGCAGTACTTC. Amino acids: CASSYPTSGRAEYEQYF.

The chain uses TRBV5-1 and TRBJ1-1, with D unclear. Per germline, CDR1 SGHRS and CDR2 YFSETQ. Trimming pared 0 bases from V and 1 base from J, leaving 7 bases between. The CDR3 is 14 residues long. The CDR3 loop reads CASSLARQNTEAFF. Written as DNA, the CDR3 is TGCGCCAGCAGCTTGGCCCGACAGAACACTGAAGCTTTCTTT.

The V call is TRBV15, the J call TRBJ2-2; TRBD2 agrees at 12 bases. Germline V gives CDR1 LNHNV, CDR2 YYDKDF (reference sequence). Trimming cost V 1 base and J 1 base; bases outside gene matches: 7. The CDR3 sequence is 19 residues long. The CDR3 region is CATSRAPSGLAGNTGELFF. CDR3 sequence (DNA): TGTGCCACCAGCAGAGCCCCATCGGGACTAGCGGGGAACACCGGGGAGCTGTTTTTT.

This chain links TRBV4-3 with TRBJ2-3; D is ambiguous. Trimming removed 1 base from V and 4 bases from J, with 12 bases in between. The CDR3 is 15 amino acids. Germline V lookup: CDR1 LGHNA, CDR2 YSLEER. This chain's CDR3 is CASSQVRSSADTQYF. The CDR3 region has the DNA TGCGCCAGCAGCCAAGTGCGCTCTAGTGCAGATACGCAGTATTTT.

The gene calls are TRBV7-6 and TRBJ2-7; 11 bases match TRBD2. This CDR3 has 15 residues. Germline loops: CDR1 SGHVS, CDR2 FNYEAQ. The J segment lost 2 bases and the V segment lost 5 bases, leaving 5 bases of the junction unmatched. CDR3 sequence (DNA): TGTGCCAGCAGCATTACTAGCGGGAGTGCCTACGAGCAGTACTTC. Amino acids: CASSITSGSAYEQYF.

The rearrangement links TRBV7-8 to TRBJ2-7; 8 bases align to TRBD1. The junction had 13 bases not matched to a gene; V was cut back by 6 bases and J by 9 bases. The V gene's germline CDR1 is SGHVS and CDR2 FQNEAQ. This CDR3 is built from 14 residues. The CDR3 is CASSIAGGEWGQYF. The CDR3, as DNA: TGTGCCAGCAGTATAGCAGGGGGCGAATGGGGGCAGTACTTC. The entire variable domain, with the rest obtained from reference TRBV7-8 and TRBJ2-7, is as follows: GAGVSQSPRYKVAKRGQDVALRCDPISGHVSLFWYQQALGQGPEFLTYFQNEAQLDKSGLPSDRFFAERPEGSVSTLKIQRTQQEDSAVYLCASSIAGGEWGQYFGPGTRLTVT.

This clone was picked up one time. The chain combines TRBV9 with TRBJ2-3, with a tentative D call TRBD1 (6 bases). The V gene lost 0 bases and the J gene lost 3 bases, with 11 bases spanning the gap. This CDR3 is built from 15 residues. Germline loops: CDR1 SGDLS, CDR2 YYNGEE. CDR3 DNA: TGTGCCAGCAGCGTAGAAGGGGGTCGGACAGATACGCAGTATTTT. The encoded protein is CASSVEGGRTDTQYF. The full variable domain, its missing parts supplied by reference TRBV9 and TRBJ2-3, is DSGVTQTPKHLITATGQRVTLRCSPRSGDLSVYWYQQSLDQGLQFLIQYYNGEERAKGNILERFSAQQFPDLHSELNLSSLELGDSALYFCASSVEGGRTDTQYFGPGTRLTVL.

The J gene is TRBJ1-5, the V gene TRBV7-8; 7 bases match TRBD1. The CDR3 has 14 amino acids. Losses at the gene ends were 5 bases for V and 6 bases for J; bases not matched to a gene: 7. Per germline, CDR1 SGHVS and CDR2 FQNEAQ. This chain's CDR3 is CASSTNRGRQPQHF. DNA of the CDR3: TGTGCCAGCAGCACTAACAGGGGTCGTCAGCCCCAGCATTTT.

This clone has only one observation. J is TRBJ2-2 and V is TRBV30; 7 nucleotides align to TRBD2. The CDR3 totals 19 residues. V was pared by 0 bases and J by 1 base, with 14 bases of the junction left unmatched. Germline V gives CDR1 GTSNPN, CDR2 SVGIG (reference sequence). The CDR3 DNA sequence: TGTGCCTGGAGTGTTCCGTCAGGATGGCGGGGGAAGAACACCGGGGAGCTGTTTTTT. Translating it yields CAWSVPSGWRGKNTGELFF. The entire variable domain, with the rest obtained from reference TRBV30 and TRBJ2-2, is as follows: SQTIHQWPATLVQPVGSPLSLECTVEGTSNPNLYWYRQAAGRGLQLLFYSVGIGQISSEVPQNLSASRPQDRQFILSSKKLLLSDSGFYLCAWSVPSGWRGKNTGELFFGEGSRLTVL.

The J gene is TRBJ2-5, the V gene TRBV27; D is perhaps TRBD1 (5 bases). The CDR3 has 15 residues. Germline values: CDR1 MNHEY, CDR2 SMNVEV (reference sequence). V gave up 5 bases and J gave up 2 bases, with 15 bases separating them. The CDR3 reads CASSPRTPPQETQYF. The CDR3 DNA reads TGTGCCAGCAGTCCAAGGACACCGCCACAAGAGACCCAGTACTTC.

V and J are TRBV18 and TRBJ1-5; 7 bases agree with TRBD1. Germline V gene lookup returns CDR1 KGHSH and CDR2 LQKENI. The CDR3 extends over 14 amino acids. Trimming removed 3 bases from V and 6 bases from J; junction bases left unmatched: 5. The CDR3 loop reads CASSPQGDSQPQHF. CDR3 coding DNA: TGTGCCAGCTCACCCCAGGGGGACAGTCAGCCCCAGCATTTT.

This clone has just one count. The chain is built from TRBV7-2 and TRBJ2-7, with TRBD2 as a possible D gene (6 bases). This CDR3 contains 13 residues. Germline V gives CDR1 SGHTA, CDR2 FQGNSA. The germline V and J ends were trimmed by 5 bases and 3 bases, with 11 bases remaining between them. The CDR3 spells CASSAGGLYEQYF. DNA of the CDR3: TGTGCCAGCAGCGCCGGGGGTCTCTACGAGCAGTACTTC. Full variable domain (remainder filled in from reference TRBV7-2 and TRBJ2-7): GAGVSQSPSNKVTEKGKDVELRCDPISGHTALYWYRQSLGQGLEFLIYFQGNSAPDKSGLPSDRFSAERTGGSVSTLTIQRTQQEDSAVYLCASSAGGLYEQYFGPGTRLTVT.

The V and J genes are TRBV7-9 and TRBJ2-7; the D gene is possibly TRBD2 (6 bases). V lost 5 bases and J 3 bases, leaving 11 bases between the germline ends. This CDR3 contains 13 residues. Germline values: CDR1 SEHNR, CDR2 FQNEAQ (reference sequence). CDR3 in DNA: TGTGCCAGCAGCACGTCCGGGAGCTACGAGCAGTACTTC. Its protein is CASSTSGSYEQYF.

This chain uses TRBV6-5 with TRBJ2-1, with TRBD2 identical over 9 bases. Germline CDR1 and CDR2: MNHEY and SVGAGI. There are 11 residues in the CDR3. V trimming: 6 bases; J trimming: 13 bases; junction bases outside the gene matches: 4. CDR3: CASRTGTSQFF. CDR3 bases: TGTGCCAGCAGGACCGGGACTAGCCAGTTCTTC.

The chain combines TRBV4-2 with TRBJ1-5; TRBD1 agrees at 7 bases. Unmatched junction bases numbered 4, after V lost 4 bases and J lost 4 bases. The CDR3 sequence is 14 residues long. Germline V CDR1 and CDR2: LGHNA, YNFKEQ. The CDR3 coding sequence is TGTGCCAGCAGCCTTGGGACAGAGAATCAGCCCCAGCATTTT. Residues: CASSLGTENQPQHF.

This chain uses TRBV9 with TRBJ2-5, with 15 nucleotides matching TRBD2. Per germline, CDR1 SGDLS and CDR2 YYNGEE. CDR3 length: 17 amino acids. V trimming: 4 bases; J trimming: 3 bases; junction bases outside the gene matches: 7. The CDR3 loop reads CASSPGTSGGLEETQYF. In DNA form, the CDR3 reads TGTGCCAGCAGCCCCGGGACTAGCGGGGGGCTAGAAGAGACCCAGTACTTC.

The chain employs TRBV7-2 and TRBJ2-7, with 7 bases matching TRBD2. V dropped 5 bases and J dropped 3; count of bases not matched to a gene: 7. Germline CDR1 is SGHTA and CDR2 is FQGNSA. This CDR3 contains 14 residues. The CDR3: CASSTRRGDYEQYF. CDR3 in DNA: TGTGCCAGCAGCACTCGCCGGGGGGACTACGAGCAGTACTTC.

This sequence joins TRBV7-2 and TRBJ2-3; tentatively, D is TRBD2 (5 bases). Germline loops: CDR1 SGHTA, CDR2 FQGNSA. V was shortened by 0 bases and J by 7 bases, with 20 bases between the two germline ends. This CDR3 is 17 amino acids long. This CDR3 reads CASSLASTTIGGNTQYF. The DNA for the CDR3 is TGTGCCAGCAGCTTAGCCTCCACTACGATCGGAGGAAATACGCAGTATTTT.

This clone was observed a single time. V and J are TRBV27 and TRBJ2-2, with D maybe TRBD2 (5 bases). With 2 bases removed from V and 5 bases from J, the gap between germline ends came to 6 bases. This CDR3 comprises 13 residues. Per germline, CDR1 MNHEY and CDR2 SMNVEV (reference sequence). CDR3 region: CASSLRRTGELFF. As DNA, the CDR3 is TGTGCCAGCAGTTTACGGAGGACCGGGGAGCTGTTTTTT.

The rearrangement joins TRBV5-1 to TRBJ2-1, with 7 bases fitting TRBD2. Germline V gene sequence: CDR1 SGHRS, CDR2 YFSETQ. The trim removed 5 bases at V and 5 bases at J, leaving 10 bases unmatched. This CDR3 has 15 residues. The CDR3 bases are TGCGCCAGCAGTCGGGACTACAACAGGAACAATGAGCAGTTCTTC. It yields the protein CASSRDYNRNNEQFF.

V usage is TRBV2 and J usage is TRBJ1-5; 7 bases map to TRBD1. The CDR3 has 15 amino acids. Germline V gene sequence: CDR1 SNHLY, CDR2 FYNNEI. Unmatched junction bases numbered 11, after V lost 7 bases and J lost 5 bases. In nucleotides, the CDR3 is TGTGCCAGCAACCTAAGGGGGCAGGGGTATCAGCCCCAGCATTTT. This encodes CASNLRGQGYQPQHF.

CDR3 coding DNA: TGTGCCACCTGGACAGGGGGCGCGGGTAACTATGGCTACACCTTC. This translates into CATWTGGAGNYGYTF. The chain recombines TRBV10-3 with TRBJ1-2, with 11 bases that match TRBD1. The V segment lost 10 bases and the J segment 1 base; nucleotides outside the gene matches: 8. CDR1 and CDR2 (germline): ENHRY, SYGVKD. The CDR3 is 15 amino acids.

The chain couples TRBV6-5 to TRBJ2-1, with TRBD1 identical over 8 bases. V shed 3 bases and J 5 bases; nucleotides not matched to a gene: 3. The CDR3 extends over 14 amino acids. CDR1 is MNHEY and CDR2 is SVGAGI in the germline V gene. This CDR3 is CASSYIRGHNEQFF. CDR3 coding DNA: TGTGCCAGCAGTTATATCAGGGGGCACAATGAGCAGTTCTTC.

The chain carries TRBV6-1 and TRBJ2-2, with 13 bases that match TRBD2. V shed 2 bases, J shed 5 bases, and the junction held 8 bases outside the gene matches. The CDR3 loop spans 18 amino acids. Per the germline V gene, CDR1 is MNHNS and CDR2 is SASEGT. The CDR3 coding sequence is TGTGCCAGCAGTGAAATACTAGCGGGGGGGGGACCAACCGGGGAGCTGTTTTTT. Residues: CASSEILAGGGPTGELFF.

This chain connects TRBV13 to TRBJ2-1; 7 positions match TRBD2. The J segment lost 0 bases and the V segment lost 5 bases, leaving 7 bases of the junction unmatched. The V gene's germline CDR1 is PRHDT and CDR2 FYEKMQ (reference sequence). The CDR3 runs 16 residues. Here the CDR3 reads CASSPPGRNSYNEQFF. The CDR3, as DNA: TGTGCCAGCAGCCCCCCCGGGAGGAACTCCTACAATGAGCAGTTCTTC.